The clone carrying this T cell receptor (beta chain) was counted between two and nine times. Antigen specificity is unknown. Just one base apart from a much larger clone, this may be a read error. Alongside a J-beta primer mix, a sample-barcoded 5' primer served in a second PCR lasting about 7 to 12 cycles. TCRdb reprocessed the 5' RACE reads with MiXCR, giving one entry per CDR3 protein. The sample yields some 1.5 million distinct CDR3 sequences, roughly 27% seen once. This sample was included in a study of blood T cells in healthy people across ages. General study results and limits: Roughly linear age-related decline in beta diversity appeared, significant by age around 40. Strongly correlated with naive T cell percentage was TCR beta diversity.

Germline-derived CDR1 and CDR2 are DFQATT and SNEGSKA (reference sequence). The CDR3 sequence is 14 residues long. Trimming shortened V by 6 bases and J by 3 bases, and 18 bases separated the two germline ends. The authors isolated at least 6.5 million PBMCs per sample. The specimen sequenced was blood. The chain employs TRBV20-1 and TRBJ2-7; D call uncertain. This receptor was obtained from a woman in her 30s in good health. The CDR3 bases are TGCAGTGCCAACCCCCCAGCCAGATTCTACGAGCAGTACTTC. Translating gives CSANPPARFYEQYF.